The clone carrying this T cell receptor (beta chain) was observed a handful of times. As yet, its antigen is unknown. These data belong to a study of T-cell memory formation after mild COVID-19. Study at large: Largely, TCR clusters stayed within a single donor. General study findings and limits: Of the contracting clones, CD4+ ones lay mainly in CM and EM, and CD8+ ones in EMRA.

Amplification by 5'RACE using constant-segment primers produced TCR alpha and TCR beta cDNA libraries that carried sample barcodes and UMIs. MiXCR, run by TCRdb on the 5' RACE reads, gives a single entry per CDR3 protein. The profile shows a few hundred thousand distinct CDR3 sequences, 25% to 30% of them singletons. The germline V gene has CDR1 MNHNS and CDR2 SASEGT. The CDR3 has 13 residues. Trimming took 7 bases from V and 6 from J, leaving 15 bases between them. This receptor was obtained from an adult woman who had mild COVID-19 (a few samples of this study predate the infection). Cell type and time point are not known. Sequenced sample: PBMCs or a T cell subset sorted from them (not recorded which). This chain links TRBV6-1 with TRBJ1-1, with D maybe TRBD1 (6 bases). The CDR3 DNA follows: TGTGCCAGCATGGTGACAGGAAAGGCTGAAGCTTTCTTT. It encodes CASMVTGKAEAFF.